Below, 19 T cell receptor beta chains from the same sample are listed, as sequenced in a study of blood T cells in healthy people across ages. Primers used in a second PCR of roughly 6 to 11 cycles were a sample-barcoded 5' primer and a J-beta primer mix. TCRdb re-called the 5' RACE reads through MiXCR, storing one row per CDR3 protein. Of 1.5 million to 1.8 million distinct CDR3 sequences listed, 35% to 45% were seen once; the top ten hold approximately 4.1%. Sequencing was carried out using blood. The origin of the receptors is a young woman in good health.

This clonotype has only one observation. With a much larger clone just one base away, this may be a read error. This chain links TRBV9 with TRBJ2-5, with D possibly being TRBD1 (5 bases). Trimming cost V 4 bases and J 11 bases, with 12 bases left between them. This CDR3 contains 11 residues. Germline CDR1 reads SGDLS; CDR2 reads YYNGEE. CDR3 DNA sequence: TGTGCCAGCAGCTTACAGGCTGAGCAGTACTTC. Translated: CASSLQAEQYF.

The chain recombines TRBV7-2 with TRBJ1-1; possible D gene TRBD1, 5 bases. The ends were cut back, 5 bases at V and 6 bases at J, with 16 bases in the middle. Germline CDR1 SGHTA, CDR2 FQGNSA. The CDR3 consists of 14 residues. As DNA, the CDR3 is TGTGCCAGCAGCGTAACTAAGGGACGTTCTGAAGCTTTCTTT. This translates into CASSVTKGRSEAFF. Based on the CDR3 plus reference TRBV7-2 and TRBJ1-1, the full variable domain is GAGVSQSPSNKVTEKGKDVELRCDPISGHTALYWYRQSLGQGLEFLIYFQGNSAPDKSGLPSDRFSAERTGGSVSTLTIQRTQQEDSAVYLCASSVTKGRSEAFFGQGTRLTVV.

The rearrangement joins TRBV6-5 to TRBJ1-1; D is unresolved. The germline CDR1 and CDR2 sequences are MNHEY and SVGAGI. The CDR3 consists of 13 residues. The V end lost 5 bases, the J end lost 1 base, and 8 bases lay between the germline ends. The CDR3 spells CASSDKANTEAFF. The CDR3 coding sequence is TGTGCCAGCAGTGACAAGGCGAACACTGAAGCTTTCTTT.

The CDR3 sequence is CSVEGRGTDAYEQYF. CDR3 nucleotide sequence: TGCAGCGTTGAAGGTAGAGGGACCGACGCCTACGAGCAGTACTTC. The chain uses TRBV29-1 and TRBJ2-7; D tentatively reads TRBD1 or TRBD2 (5 bases each). V was cut by 1 base and J by 2 bases, with 15 bases left in between. The CDR3 totals 15 residues. CDR1 is SQVTM, CDR2 ANQGSEA, per germline.

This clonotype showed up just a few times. CDR3 nucleotide sequence: TGTGCCAGCAGTTCTTCCTCACCAAATACGCAGTATTTT. Translating it yields CASSSSSPNTQYF. The chain recombines TRBV28 with TRBJ2-3; D is ambiguous. The CDR3 is 13 residues long. V lost 4 bases to trimming and J lost 7 bases, with 12 bases between them. Germline-derived CDR1 and CDR2 are MDHEN and SYDVKM.

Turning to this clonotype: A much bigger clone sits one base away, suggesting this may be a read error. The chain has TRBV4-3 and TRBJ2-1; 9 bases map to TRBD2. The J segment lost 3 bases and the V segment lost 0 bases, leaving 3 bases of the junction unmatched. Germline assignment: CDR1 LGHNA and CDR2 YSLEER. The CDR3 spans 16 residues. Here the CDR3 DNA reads TGCGCCAGCAGCCAAGATTATAGCGGGAGCTACAATGAGCAGTTCTTC. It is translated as CASSQDYSGSYNEQFF.

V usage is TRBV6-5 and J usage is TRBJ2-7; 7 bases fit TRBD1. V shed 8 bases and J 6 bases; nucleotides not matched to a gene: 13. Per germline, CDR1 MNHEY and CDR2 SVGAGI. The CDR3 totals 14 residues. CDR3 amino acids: CASGPTGTAGEQYF. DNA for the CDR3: TGTGCCAGCGGCCCGACAGGGACCGCTGGCGAGCAGTACTTC.

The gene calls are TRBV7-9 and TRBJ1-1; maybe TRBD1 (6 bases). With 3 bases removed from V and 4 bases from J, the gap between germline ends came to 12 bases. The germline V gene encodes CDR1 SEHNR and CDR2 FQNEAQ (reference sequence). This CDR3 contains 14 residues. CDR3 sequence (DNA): TGTGCCAGCAGCTTCCTAGACAGGTCCACTGAAGCTTTCTTT. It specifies CASSFLDRSTEAFF.

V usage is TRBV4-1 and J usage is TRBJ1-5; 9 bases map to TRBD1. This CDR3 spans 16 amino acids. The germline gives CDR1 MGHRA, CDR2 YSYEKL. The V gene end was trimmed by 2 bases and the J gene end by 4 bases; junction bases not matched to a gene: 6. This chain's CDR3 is CASSQPGTGLNQPQHF. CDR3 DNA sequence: TGCGCCAGCAGCCAACCCGGGACAGGGCTAAATCAGCCCCAGCATTTT.

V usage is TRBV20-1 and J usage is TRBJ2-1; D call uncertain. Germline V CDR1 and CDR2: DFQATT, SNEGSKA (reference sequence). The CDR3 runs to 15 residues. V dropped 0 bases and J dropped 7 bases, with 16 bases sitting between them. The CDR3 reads CSARDIGLVRNEQFF. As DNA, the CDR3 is TGCAGTGCTAGAGATATCGGGCTAGTTCGAAATGAGCAGTTCTTC.

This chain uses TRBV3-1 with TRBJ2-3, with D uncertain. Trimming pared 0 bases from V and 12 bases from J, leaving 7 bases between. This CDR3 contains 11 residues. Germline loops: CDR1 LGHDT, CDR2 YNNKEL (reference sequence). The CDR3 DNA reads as TGTGCCAGCAGCCAAGAAGGCCCTCAGTATTTT. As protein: CASSQEGPQYF.

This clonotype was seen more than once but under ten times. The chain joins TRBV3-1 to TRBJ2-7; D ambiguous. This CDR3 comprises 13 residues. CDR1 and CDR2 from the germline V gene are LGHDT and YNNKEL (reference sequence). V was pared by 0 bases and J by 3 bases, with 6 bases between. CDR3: CASSQDDRYEQYF. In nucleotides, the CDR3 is TGTGCCAGCAGCCAAGACGACCGCTACGAGCAGTACTTC.

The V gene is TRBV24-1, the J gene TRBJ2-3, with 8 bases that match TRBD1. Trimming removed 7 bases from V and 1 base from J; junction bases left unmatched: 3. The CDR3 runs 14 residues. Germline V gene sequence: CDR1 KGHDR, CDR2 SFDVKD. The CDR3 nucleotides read TGTGCCACCAGGAAGACAGGGGGCACAGATACGCAGTATTTT. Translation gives CATRKTGGTDTQYF.

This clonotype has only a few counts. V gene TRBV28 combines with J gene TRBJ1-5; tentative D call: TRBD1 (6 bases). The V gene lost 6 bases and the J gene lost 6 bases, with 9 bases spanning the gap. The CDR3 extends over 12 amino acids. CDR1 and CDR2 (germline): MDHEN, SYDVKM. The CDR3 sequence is CASRYRVQPQHF. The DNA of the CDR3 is TGTGCCAGCAGATACAGGGTTCAGCCCCAGCATTTT. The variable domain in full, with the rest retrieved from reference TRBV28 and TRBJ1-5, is DVKVTQSSRYLVKRTGEKVFLECVQDMDHENMFWYRQDPGLGLRLIYFSYDVKMKEKGDIPEGYSVSREKKERFSLILESASTNQTSMYLCASRYRVQPQHFGDGTRLSIL.

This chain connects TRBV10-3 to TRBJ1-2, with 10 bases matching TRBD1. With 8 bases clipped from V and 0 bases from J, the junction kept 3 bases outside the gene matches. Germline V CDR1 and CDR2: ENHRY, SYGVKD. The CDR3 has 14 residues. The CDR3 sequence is CAIEDRGANYGYTF. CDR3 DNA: TGTGCCATCGAGGACAGGGGGGCTAACTATGGCTACACCTTC.

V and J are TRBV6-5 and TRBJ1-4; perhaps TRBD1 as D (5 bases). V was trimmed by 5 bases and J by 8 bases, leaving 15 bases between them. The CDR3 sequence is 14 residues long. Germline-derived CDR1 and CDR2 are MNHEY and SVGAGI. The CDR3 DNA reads TGTGCCAGCAGTGCGAGTGGGGGAGGAGAAAAACTGTTTTTT. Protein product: CASSASGGGEKLFF.

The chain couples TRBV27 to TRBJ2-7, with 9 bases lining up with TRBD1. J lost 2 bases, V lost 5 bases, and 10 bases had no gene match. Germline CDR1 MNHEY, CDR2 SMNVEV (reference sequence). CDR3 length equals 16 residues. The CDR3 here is CASSNTGTGSPYEQYF. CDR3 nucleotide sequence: TGTGCCAGCAGTAATACCGGGACAGGGTCCCCCTACGAGCAGTACTTC.

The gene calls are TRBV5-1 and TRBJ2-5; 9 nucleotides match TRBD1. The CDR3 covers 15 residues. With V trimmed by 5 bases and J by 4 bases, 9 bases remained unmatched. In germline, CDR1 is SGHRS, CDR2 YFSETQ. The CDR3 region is CASRSTGGRRETQYF. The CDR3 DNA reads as TGCGCCAGCAGGTCGACAGGGGGACGGAGAGAGACCCAGTACTTC.

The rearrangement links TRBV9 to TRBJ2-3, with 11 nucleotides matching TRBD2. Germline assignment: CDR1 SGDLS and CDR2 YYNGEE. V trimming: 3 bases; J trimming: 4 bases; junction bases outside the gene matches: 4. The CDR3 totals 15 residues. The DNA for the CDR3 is TGTGCCAGCAGCGAGCTACTAGCGGGAGCAGATACGCAGTATTTT. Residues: CASSELLAGADTQYF.